Presented here are 24 T cell receptor beta chains from one specimen sequenced in a study of shared clonotypes between healthy human individuals. The repertoire was sequenced with immunoSEQ multiplex PCR; TCRdb's copy has only in-frame clones and lacks some. The table lists nearly 1 million clones, about three quarters of them singletons. The sample consisted of memory CD4+ T cells sorted from blood. Subset meaning: CD45RA-negative fraction. Receptors originate from a young man in good health.

CDR3 loop: CASSPLGDYPLGELFF. CDR3 in DNA: TGCGCCAGCAGCCCGCTCGGGGACTACCCTCTTGGGGAGCTGTTTTTT. V gene TRBV4-1 combines with J gene TRBJ2-2; TRBD2 agrees at 7 bases. The CDR3 covers 16 residues. V was pared by 4 bases and J by 8 bases, with 13 bases of the junction left unmatched. Germline CDR1 reads MGHRA; CDR2 reads YSYEKL.

The chain recombines TRBV15 with TRBJ1-3; 9 bases map to TRBD1. V lost 3 bases to trimming and J lost 0 bases; unmatched junction nucleotides: 12. The CDR3 covers 19 residues. Germline assignment: CDR1 LNHNV and CDR2 YYDKDF (reference sequence). The CDR3 loop is CATSRAQGGQGPSGNTIYF. The CDR3 region has the DNA TGTGCCACCAGCAGGGCCCAGGGGGGACAGGGTCCCTCTGGAAACACCATATATTTT.

As concerns this clone: Other nucleotide sequences from this sample produce the same CDR3. The chain couples TRBV11-3 to TRBJ2-3, with 8 bases fitting TRBD1. Trimming removed 5 bases from V and 3 bases from J; junction bases left unmatched: 7. The V gene's germline CDR1 is SGHNT and CDR2 YENEEA. The CDR3 sequence is 15 residues long. The CDR3 DNA follows: TGTGCCAGCAGCCCACGACAGGGGTCGACAGATACGCAGTATTTT. The encoded protein is CASSPRQGSTDTQYF. Complete variable domain (other parts from reference TRBV11-3 and TRBJ2-3): EAGVVQSPRYKIIEKKQPVAFWCNPISGHNTLYWYLQNLGQGPELLIRYENEEAVDDSQLPKDRFSAERLKGVDSTLKIQPAELGDSAVYLCASSPRQGSTDTQYFGPGTRLTVL.

V gene TRBV19 combines with J gene TRBJ2-7; D is possibly TRBD1 (5 bases). Germline-derived CDR1 and CDR2 are LNHDA and SQIVND (reference sequence). The CDR3 covers 14 residues. V was clipped by 3 bases and J by 5 bases, with 14 bases between them. The CDR3 region has the DNA TGTGCCAGTAGTATCCCTGGGGCGAGCGACGAGCAGTACTTC. Amino acid sequence: CASSIPGASDEQYF.

In this sample, this clone turned up a few times. Other DNA sequences in the same sample also yield this CDR3. The chain combines TRBV30 with TRBJ2-3, with a weak D call TRBD2 (6 bases). This CDR3 spans 14 amino acids. Germline V lookup: CDR1 GTSNPN, CDR2 SVGIG (reference sequence). Trimming pared 0 bases from V and 1 base from J, leaving 8 bases between. The CDR3 bases are TGTGCCTGGAGTGTGCGGAGGGGCACAGATACGCAGTATTTT. Translating gives CAWSVRRGTDTQYF.

The CDR3 here is CASSLDLPIEAFF. CDR3 nucleotide sequence: TGCGCCAGCAGCTTGGATTTGCCAATTGAAGCTTTCTTT. The V call is TRBV5-1, the J call TRBJ1-1; D remains unclear. The CDR3 has 13 amino acids. Trimming removed 0 bases from V and 7 bases from J, with 10 bases in between. From germline, CDR1 is SGHRS and CDR2 YFSETQ.

This clone was seen a handful of times. Written as DNA, the CDR3 is TGTGCCAGCAGCTCTGGACTAGTCGACGATACGCAGTATTTT. It encodes CASSSGLVDDTQYF. V gene TRBV5-4 combines with J gene TRBJ2-3; 7 positions agree with TRBD2. Germline V gene sequence: CDR1 SGHNT, CDR2 YYREEE (reference sequence). CDR3 size: 14 residues. The J segment lost 6 bases and the V segment lost 3 bases, leaving 7 bases of the junction unmatched.

The chain uses TRBV6-5 and TRBJ1-2; D is ambiguous. The CDR3 totals 15 residues. Trimming took 7 bases from V and 1 from J, leaving 16 bases between them. Per germline, CDR1 MNHEY and CDR2 SVGAGI. The CDR3 DNA reads TGTGCCAGCAAAAAGGCGAGGGAGGGTAACTATGGCTACACCTTC. The encoded protein is CASKKAREGNYGYTF.

This clone was detected a few times. The rearrangement links TRBV28 to TRBJ1-4; D gene ambiguous. The CDR3 length is 15 residues. The germline V gene has CDR1 MDHEN and CDR2 SYDVKM. V was cut by 5 bases and J by 0 bases, with 10 bases left in between. The CDR3 here is CASSTRQATNEKLFF. CDR3 nucleotide sequence: TGTGCCAGCAGTACCCGACAAGCAACTAATGAAAAACTGTTTTTT. Combining the CDR3 with reference TRBV28 and TRBJ1-4 gives the whole variable domain DVKVTQSSRYLVKRTGEKVFLECVQDMDHENMFWYRQDPGLGLRLIYFSYDVKMKEKGDIPEGYSVSREKKERFSLILESASTNQTSMYLCASSTRQATNEKLFFGSGTQLSVL.

V gene TRBV4-3 combines with J gene TRBJ2-3; D is ambiguous. The CDR3 is 17 residues long. Trimming cost V 0 bases and J 4 bases, with 17 bases left between them. Germline V CDR1 and CDR2: LGHNA, YSLEER. CDR3 coding DNA: TGCGCCAGCAGCCAAGATCCCAACTCCAGACTGGCAGATACGCAGTATTTT. It specifies CASSQDPNSRLADTQYF.

This sequence joins TRBV19 and TRBJ2-1, with 9 bases identical to TRBD2. The CDR3 is 17 amino acids. V dropped 5 bases and J dropped 2; count of bases not matched to a gene: 10. Germline V gene lookup returns CDR1 LNHDA and CDR2 SQIVND (reference sequence). CDR3 protein: CASSPRRAGGPYNEQFF. In nucleotides, the CDR3 is TGTGCCAGTAGTCCTCGGAGAGCGGGAGGACCCTACAATGAGCAGTTCTTC.

V gene TRBV6-1 combines with J gene TRBJ1-2, with 7 bases fitting TRBD1. J gave up 4 bases and V 7 bases, and 3 bases lay outside the gene matches. CDR3 size: 12 residues. Looked up from germline, CDR1 is MNHNS and CDR2 is SASEGT. CDR3 loop: CASIGDSYGYTF. The CDR3 DNA reads TGTGCCAGCATAGGGGACAGCTATGGCTACACCTTC.

The rearrangement uses TRBV2 and TRBJ2-5, with 7 bases lining up with TRBD2. CDR1 and CDR2 (germline): SNHLY, FYNNEI. V trimming: 1 base; J trimming: 5 bases; junction bases outside the gene matches: 10. This CDR3 spans 16 amino acids. The CDR3 nucleotides are TGTGCCAGCAGTGAAGAAGGTCTAGCGGCCCACGAGACCCAGTACTTC. Residues: CASSEEGLAAHETQYF.

The CDR3 region is CASSSPGPSSYNEQFF. Here the CDR3 DNA reads TGTGCCAGCAGCTCGCCGGGACCCAGCTCCTACAATGAGCAGTTCTTC. V gene TRBV5-6 combines with J gene TRBJ2-1; the D gene could be TRBD1 or TRBD2 (5 bases each). Looked up from germline, CDR1 is SGHDT and CDR2 is YYEEEE. The V gene lost 3 bases and the J gene lost 0 bases, with 13 bases spanning the gap. The CDR3 totals 16 residues.

This chain links TRBV7-2 with TRBJ2-5; no firm D call. The closer fit of TRBJ2-7 to the DNA end suggests the J call may be wrong. CDR3 length: 13 residues. CDR1 is SGHTA, CDR2 FQGNSA, per germline. CDR3: CASSSLPIYEQYF. CDR3 coding DNA: TGTGCCAGCAGCTCGTTACCAATTTACGAGCAGTACTTC.

V is TRBV27 and J is TRBJ2-1; 11 bases are shared with TRBD2. Germline assignment: CDR1 MNHEY and CDR2 SMNVEV (reference sequence). The CDR3 totals 16 residues. The J segment lost 4 bases and the V segment lost 0 bases, leaving 2 bases of the junction unmatched. The DNA for the CDR3 is TGTGCCAGCAGTTTATCGGGACTAGCGGCATACAATGAGCAGTTCTTC. Its protein product is CASSLSGLAAYNEQFF.

The genes are TRBV10-3 and TRBJ2-6; a weak D match, TRBD1 (5 bases). The V gene lost 2 bases and the J gene lost 4 bases, with 9 bases spanning the gap. Germline V gene lookup returns CDR1 ENHRY and CDR2 SYGVKD. The CDR3 contains 15 residues. CDR3 in amino acids: CAISEGHSGANVLTF. Here the CDR3 DNA reads TGTGCCATCAGTGAGGGACACTCCGGGGCCAACGTCCTGACTTTC.

This clone has just a few counts. Other DNA sequences within the sample encode an identical CDR3. This sequence joins TRBV18 and TRBJ1-4, with D possibly being TRBD1 (6 bases). The CDR3 contains 14 residues. V was pared by 6 bases and J by 0 bases, with 8 bases between. CDR1 and CDR2 from the germline V gene are KGHSH and LQKENI. CDR3 region: CASSPGATNEKLFF. CDR3 DNA sequence: TGTGCCAGCTCCCCAGGGGCAACTAATGAAAAACTGTTTTTT.

CDR3 sequence: CASSLGGSASLNTEAFF. The CDR3 DNA is TGTGCCAGCAGCTTGGGGGGAAGTGCATCCTTGAACACTGAAGCTTTCTTT. The genes are TRBV11-1 and TRBJ1-1; D might be TRBD1 (5 bases). This CDR3 has 17 amino acids. Trimming removed 3 bases at V and 0 bases at J, with 17 bases between. Germline CDR1 reads SGHAT; CDR2 reads FQDESV (reference sequence).

This clone occurred a few times. This chain uses TRBV27 with TRBJ1-6, with a possible D match to TRBD1 (6 bases). CDR3 length equals 16 residues. V was shortened by 6 bases and J by 8 bases, with 20 bases between the two germline ends. The germline V gene has CDR1 MNHEY and CDR2 SMNVEV (reference sequence). CDR3 amino acids: CASRLALGGNDSPLHF. The DNA for the CDR3 is TGTGCCAGCAGACTCGCCCTAGGGGGGAATGATTCACCCCTCCACTTT.

V and J are TRBV30 and TRBJ1-5; no clear D. Looked up from germline, CDR1 is GTSNPN and CDR2 is SVGIG (reference sequence). The CDR3 has 14 amino acids. The V end lost 5 bases, the J end lost 0 bases, and 11 bases lay between the germline ends. This chain's CDR3 is CAWGDIPSNQPQHF. CDR3 DNA sequence: TGTGCCTGGGGTGACATACCTAGCAATCAGCCCCAGCATTTT.

The gene calls are TRBV7-2 and TRBJ1-2; unclear D gene. The CDR3 is 13 amino acids. Germline CDR1 reads SGHTA; CDR2 reads FQGNSA. V was clipped by 1 base and J by 5 bases, with 8 bases between them. The CDR3 DNA reads as TGTGCCAGCAGCTTAGAGGGTCTTTATGGCTACACCTTC. Its translation is CASSLEGLYGYTF.

This chain uses TRBV29-1 with TRBJ1-3; D uncertain. The V and J ends lost 4 bases and 0 bases respectively, with 7 bases between them. Looked up from germline, CDR1 is SQVTM and CDR2 is ANQGSEA. The CDR3 runs 13 residues. CDR3 protein: CSVAGGSGNTIYF. The CDR3 DNA reads as TGCAGCGTTGCGGGCGGCTCTGGAAACACCATATATTTT.

The rearrangement uses TRBV7-8 and TRBJ2-7; D not certain. The CDR3 spans 13 residues. The V and J ends lost 4 bases and 6 bases respectively, with 13 bases between them. Germline lookup yields CDR1 SGHVS and CDR2 FQNEAQ. DNA of the CDR3: TGTGCCAGCAGCTCCGGGTACGCTGGCGAGCAGTACTTC. Translating it yields CASSSGYAGEQYF. Supplemented by reference TRBV7-8 and TRBJ2-7, the full variable domain reads GAGVSQSPRYKVAKRGQDVALRCDPISGHVSLFWYQQALGQGPEFLTYFQNEAQLDKSGLPSDRFFAERPEGSVSTLKIQRTQQEDSAVYLCASSSGYAGEQYFGPGTRLTVT.